This T cell receptor (beta chain) comes out of a study of OX40 agonist ivuxolimab in advanced cancers. The overall study: While on treatment, patients had intravenous ivuxolimab at 0.01 to 10 mg/kg every 2 weeks.

In the case of this clone: Its antigen is not identified.

Broader study findings: Relative to CD4+ cells, CD8+ T cells on average had more expanded clones.

Generated by immunoSEQ multiplex PCR, the TCRdb table keeps only in-frame clones and is missing some. The sample lists 70,000 to 85,000 clones, 88% occurring once. V was shortened by 0 bases and J by 1 base, with 7 bases between the two germline ends. Germline V gene lookup returns CDR1 SGHDT and CDR2 YYEEEE. CDR3 length: 15 residues. Blood was sampled at baseline, cycle 4 day 1, and cycle 7 day 1. The origin of this receptor is an adult with an advanced solid tumor such as melanoma, head and neck, liver or kidney cancer. The sample was CD4+ or CD8+ T cells sorted from blood, taken in a trial of the OX40 agonist ivuxolimab. The rearrangement links TRBV5-6 to TRBJ2-2, with D hard to call. CDR3 coding DNA: TGTGCCAGCAGCTTGGGTGGAAAGAACACCGGGGAGCTGTTTTTT. Translation gives CASSLGGKNTGELFF.